This record concerns one TCR beta chain sequence. V was cut by 1 base and J by 3 bases, with 13 bases left in between. The CDR3 has 16 residues. Germline loops: CDR1 SGHTA, CDR2 FQGNSA. In the authors' methods: Estimates of nucleated cell counts were drawn from the amplification of reference gene primers. The repertoire was sequenced with immunoSEQ multiplex PCR; TCRdb's copy has only in-frame clones and lacks some. The V and J calls and clone size are taken from that table; D and trimming were inferred from the DNA. The sample carries about 250,000 clones, about 85% recorded once. Clinical history as reported by participants underpinned cohort assignment. This record belongs to a study of blood T cell repertoires in COVID-19. Overall study context: PBMCs, B-cell-depleted T cells, or T cells were the source of the cDNA or gDNA that made up the material.

The chain combines TRBV7-2 with TRBJ1-3; D ambiguous. The sequenced sample was PBMCs or T cells enriched from blood (not recorded which). The origin of this receptor is a woman between 50 and 59 years old who had been exposed to COVID-19. The CDR3 bases are TGTGCCAGCAGCTTAGTTCCGGGGTCCTTTGGAAACACCATATATTTT. Protein sequence: CASSLVPGSFGNTIYF.